This T cell receptor (beta chain) derives from a study of cytomegalovirus exposure and HLA in healthy donors (dated by TCRdb to 2015 to 2018). At the level of the whole study: An earlier analysis of several hundred of the donors reported about 300 Gb of sequence data and 100 million to 120 million unique TCR beta sequences obtained from 180 million or so T cells. The genetic ancestry cluster associated with self-reported Caucasian donors included about four fifths of the roughly 400 genotyped donors. In an earlier analysis of a few hundred of the donors, high-throughput TCR beta sequencing was used to judge whether each TCR beta V gene segment behaved as functional or pseudogenic. The T cell repertoires of some 670 subjects were profiled by immunosequencing and related to cytomegalovirus serostatus. Among some 400 genotyped donors of the cohort, an average of around 250,000 unique TCR beta nucleotide sequences was sequenced per donor, of which 15% to 20% were non-productive. The number of typed donors differed by locus: about 620-640 for A, B, C, DRB1 and DQB1; some 500 for DQA1; approximately 600 for DPA1; and some 450 for DPB1. Around 320 gigabases of sequencing data and approximately 85 million unique TCR sequences were included in an early release covering 550 to 800 HLA-typed donors. In addition to the first cohort of around 670 subjects, a separate validation cohort of approximately 130 different subjects was used. Rather than using new phenotypic data, the later analysis identified candidate immune exposures from TCR beta sequences and from how often those sequences occurred across donors. The study combined high-throughput TCR immunosequencing, statistical association of individual TCRs with disease status, and machine learning to predict cytomegalovirus infection status. In a later analysis, previously published TCR beta repertoires from about 640 donors were re-analyzed and high-resolution HLA genotyping was added so that TCR occurrence patterns could be studied. All discovery cohort repertoires had been generated using a single sequencing platform. Donor age, sex, ethnicity and CMV serostatus were collected together with the repertoire data. The study aimed to test whether cataloging public T cell receptors could reveal signatures of past pathogen exposure. Genome-wide SNP genotypes for about three fifths of the roughly 700 donors were used in a later genetic analysis, which treated that subset as a discovery cohort. HLA typing covered class I and class II loci at four-digit resolution. Because of strong linkage in the cohort, roughly five DR-DQ haplotypes were treated as single units for association and clustering.

The protocol used for the library was the immunoSEQ multiplex PCR assay. For the multiplex PCR, a mixture combining 60 forward primers for TCR Vbeta segments and 13 reverse primers for TCR Jbeta segments was used. Amplification of the CDR3 region of rearranged TCR beta genes was performed with a multiplex PCR assay on genomic DNA. The amplified TCR beta libraries were sequenced on the Illumina HiSeq System as 87-base-pair reads. The study's processing was this. In a later analysis, 77 million or so unique TCR beta chains were counted across the 650 to 750 repertoires, and roughly 10 million of these chains were shared by at least two donors. Raw reads were error-corrected and collapsed into unique sequences with a nearest-neighbor algorithm that merged closely related sequences to remove PCR and sequencing errors. To assign V, D and J gene segments, CDR3 sequences were aligned to IMGT reference sequences. For a sequence to be retained, at least a six-nucleotide match to both a V gene segment and a J gene segment was required. A rearrangement counted as productive if the CDR3 had no stop codons and remained in frame with V and J, and every other rearrangement counted as non-productive. CDR3 was defined by IMGT convention, running from the second conserved V-encoded cysteine to the conserved J-encoded phenylalanine. The earlier analysis of a few hundred of the donors excluded sequences that lacked an unambiguous match to a single V gene segment. In an earlier analysis of roughly 500 of the donors, V segments were called functional above 56.7% productive rearrangements and were called segregating when the between-donor standard deviation exceeded 5%. To diagnose cytomegalovirus status from the catalog of TCR beta chain sequences, a statistical classification framework was built. V and J gene assignment, in a later analysis, came from comparing TCR nucleotide sequences with IMGT/GENE-DB human TR gene sequences. Using the TCRdist pipeline, a later analysis assigned CDR3 sequences along with most-parsimonious VDJ recombination scenarios. A later analysis defined each TCR beta chain by its CDR3 amino acid sequence plus V-gene family, and excluded reads lacking a unique V-gene family. In a later analysis, 550 to 650 highly shared, low-generation-probability nucleotide sequences were removed to address suspected cross-contamination and a sequencing artifact. A later analysis calculated a clonal expansion index for each public chain from normalized within-repertoire ranks of inferred template counts. In a later analysis, generation probabilities were computed using a VDJ recombination model fitted to out-of-frame rearrangements, and the results were checked against IGoR. In a later analysis, hypergeometric tests were used to score TCR-TCR, TCR-HLA and TCR-CMV co-occurrence, with a repertoire-size bias correction applied to TCR pairs. A later analysis estimated false discovery rates by permuting HLA or CMV assignments 20 times. In a later analysis, co-occurring TCRs were grouped using DBSCAN, and TCRdist sequence similarity was added for clustering within HLA-allele-positive subsets. Repertoires with fewer than 30,000 or more than 120,000 public chains, plus five repertoires with anomalous nucleotide sharing, were excluded from co-occurrence clustering. Here the immuneACCESS table is served through TCRdb, limited to in-frame sequences with V and J called. Missing clones are a known gap in these copies; in checked studies unresolved V genes cover under half, and the rest lacks a known reason. V and J calls and clone size are those listed in that table; D and trimming were worked out from the DNA. The sample data list about 200,000 clones, and 82% of these were observed just once. 2.7% of the sample goes to the ten largest clones.

About this clone itself: It has no known antigen specificity. Per-nucleotide qualities are absent, and no much larger clonotype sits a single base away.

What the study reported, not specific to this receptor: In a later analysis, the rate of TCR association differed among HLA loci, with DRB1 alleles having the most associated TCRs and HLA-C alleles having the fewest. An association between a missense DCLRE1C variant and V-gene and J-gene trimming of TCR beta chains was found in a later genetic analysis and replicated in an independent cohort. In a later analysis, several top co-occurrence clusters were reported to appear linked to parvovirus B19, influenza, CMV and Epstein-Barr virus. A cluster of highly shared sequence variants was judged likely to represent a technical artifact of the sequencing pipeline. A later analysis found that HLA-associated TCR beta chains were more clonally expanded and had lower generation probabilities than equally common non-associated chains. It was suggested by the authors that the approach could potentially be generalized to other disease states and immunological phenotypes. Specific HLA alleles were associated with 15,000 to 20,000 TCR beta sequences at a false discovery rate of 0.05 in a later analysis. A further reported finding was that TCR beta sequences accurately predicted the HLA-A and HLA-B alleles for most subjects in the first cohort. The classifier was reported to diagnose cytomegalovirus status with high specificity and sensitivity in both the original and validation cohorts. The presence/absence analyses assumed that sequencing depth was roughly uniform across donors, and that assumption may not be true. Immune exposure information for the cohort was limited to CMV serostatus. When HLA alleles, especially DR and DQ, strongly co-occurred, attributing TCR associations to individual alleles was difficult. Compared with the roughly 700-donor mean, donors in an Asian-associated ancestry cluster had fewer N-insertions in productive TCRs, according to a later genetic analysis. Only TCR beta chains were sequenced in this cohort, and the absence of alpha or paired-chain data limited detectable features. The study gave a list of roughly 150 TCR beta chains associated with cytomegalovirus. In vitro tests confirmed that a few of the cytomegalovirus-associated TCR beta chains recognize cytomegalovirus antigens. The earlier analysis of fewer than 750 of the donors excluded 15 to 20 rarely observed V segments, including chromosome 9 orphons, because counts were too low. Correlated functional status among segregating V segments might reflect linkage disequilibrium, but an unknown experimental factor could not be ruled out. An earlier analysis of approximately 600 of the donors showed that most TCR beta V segments appeared in productive rearrangements either about 87% or about 30% of the time, which broadly matched IMGT annotations. Because some donors lacked HLA typing at each locus, the association tests relied only on the typed subset. Most TCR sequences were seen in very few donors, while some public TCRs were found in many individuals. Most CMV-associated TCR beta chains appeared to be HLA-restricted in a later analysis, and the HLA associations seemed to be driven largely by CMV exposure. Because the 87-base-pair reads could not distinguish some IMGT-functional V segments, including TRBV6-2 and TRBV6-3, those segments were excluded.

From a lookup of the germline V gene, CDR1 and CDR2 are SGHRS and YFSETQ. The cysteine opens and the phenylalanine closes a CDR3 of 16 amino acids. Of the read, only the CDR3 DNA is kept; its 48 bases are in frame from base 1. V ends up 5 bases short and J 4 bases short, with an unmatched junction base count of 9. In total, roughly 670 healthy bone marrow donors made up the cohort. At the time of sampling, every cohort member was nominally healthy, though immune exposures that went unrecorded were likely present. The donor was CMV seronegative and was included in the group of 352 seronegative cohort members. Every donor gave a peripheral blood sample, and the peripheral blood mononuclear cells from that sample were used for TCR beta sequencing. Genomic DNA extraction from the blood cell samples was performed with the Qiagen DNeasy Blood Extraction Kit.

Sequences were obtained from PBMCs. Recombination linked TRBV5-1 to TRBJ2-7, and 13 bases in between align with TRBD2. The sequence was obtained from a woman in her thirties or forties in good health and CMV-seronegative. The nucleotide sequence is given as TGCGCCAGCAGACTAGCGGGAGGGCCGGGTTTTTACGAGCAGTACTTC. Its protein product is CASRLAGGPGFYEQYF.